A single TCR beta chain is shown here with its context. In this sample, this clone turned up a few times. This receptor's antigen is unknown. No base quality values were provided; no much bigger clone lies one nucleotide off. V and J are truncated by 0 bases and 4 bases respectively, leaving an intervening sequence of 7 bases. The CDR3 sequence holds 13 residues, the cysteine and phenylalanine included. The DNA shown is the 39-base CDR3, in frame from base 1. CDR1 is given as SGHNT and CDR2 as YYREEE, both from the germline V gene (reference sequence). The immunoSEQ hsTCRB v3.0 assay was used at survey level resolution for TRB variable region sequencing. The targeted TRB sequencing depth was about 40,000-50,000 T-cell genomes per sample. TRB libraries were pooled and sequenced on an Illumina MiSeq using a v3 150-cycle kit. Processing in the source paper ran as follows. Repertoire analysis ran in R within a reproducible Nextflow workflow covering QC, data transformation and analysis. LymphoSeq2, an R package for exploring AIRR-Seq data, was used to implement the custom analyses. Four samples that yielded fewer than 5000 total TRB sequences were excluded, so that 150 to 200 HIV repertoires were analyzed. Among the approximately 180 retained HIV repertoires, 59 were collected before ART initiation and 120 to 140 were collected after ART initiation. Repertoires were downsampled to 5000 TRB nucleotide sequences, and summary statistics were averaged over 100 downsampling iterations. The analysis kept only TRB sequences whose CDR3 regions were at least seven amino acids long. Diversity was assessed using a clonality score derived from Shannon entropy and using the Gini coefficient. In the repertoire networks, any two of the top 5000 CDR3 amino acid sequences were connected whenever the two sequences differed by an edit distance of one. GLIPH2 predicted antigen specificity groups and MHC restriction for TRB CDR3 amino acid sequences. To flag known CMV, EBV, HIV or tissue antigen associations, CDR3 amino acid sequences were matched against VDJdb and McPAS-TCR. Pre-ART, post-ART and control groups were compared with Wilcoxon signed-rank tests and Holm-Bonferroni correction. TCRdb re-hosts the immuneACCESS table, in-frame sequences only. Its copies lack some clones; in the studies checked, an unresolved V gene accounts for under half of them, and the cause for the rest is not known. That table gives V, J and clone size, and the DNA gave D and trimming. This sample lists roughly 25,000 clones; about four fifths were detected once. About 5.3% of the sample is held by the ten biggest clonotypes.

To be included, a participant needed at least one PBMC sample from before ART initiation plus at least two post-ART samples. Treatment was received in the United States of America by all participants with HIV. Before DNA extraction, cryopreserved samples of roughly 0.85-11 million PBMC were thawed and then washed. At the time of the earliest PBMC sample for each participant with HIV, ages ranged from roughly 23 to 60 years. PBMC samples were contributed by each participant from 1-4 timepoints before ART initiation and 2-8 timepoints after ART initiation, with a median of 7 samples. Serial HIV viral load, CD4+ T-cell count, ART history and demographic data were obtained for every participant. A Qiagen kit on a QIAcube was used to extract genomic DNA from unsorted PBMC, with samples processed in batches of 12. The source of the sample is a study of long-term antiretroviral therapy in people with HIV (dated by TCRdb to 2021 to 2024). At the level of the whole study: The earliest samples were collected about a decade before the 2015 WHO recommendation for immediate ART, when ART was typically delayed until CD4 counts fell. This retrospective serial study examined whether starting ART and sustained HIV suppression were associated with changes in the composition and diversity of the TRB repertoire in peripheral blood. Of the approximately 30 participants with HIV, more than 10 were female. Test extractions of a monoclonal T-cell line alongside approximately 36 polyclonal samples showed no cross-contamination during QIAcube processing. The cohort contributed about 200 cryopreserved PBMC samples from around 30 adults with confirmed HIV infection, collected serially over a mean of about six years (range 1-12). Points the paper makes about the study in general: Starting ART was linked to a significant rise in TRB diversity, yet even with long-term ART the diversity remained significantly lower than in transplant donor controls. Compared with controls, HIV repertoires had narrower CDR3 length ranges, and the network structure pointed to an antigen-experienced repertoire that shifted only slightly toward naive after ART. The samples span the years 2004 to 2017, and the ART regimens used at that time may not be as effective as current regimens. Unsorted PBMC were profiled instead of sorted CD4+ and CD8+ T cells because pre-ART samples had limited cell numbers. Limited PBMC availability meant only the TCR beta chain was sequenced, without alpha chain pairing. At every time point, the repertoire was dominated by expanded TRB clones first identified before ART initiation, although this dominance fluctuated and, in many PLHIV, declined after ART. No data were available on ART adherence, viral resistance or therapy changes, limiting inferences about post-ART repertoire changes.

This TCR was recovered from a man aged 25 to 40 with HIV. This sample comprised unsorted PBMCs, obtained 0.7 years before starting antiretroviral therapy. This sequence uses TRBV5-4 and TRBJ1-2; tentative D gene TRBD1, with 5 bases matching. The CDR3 reads as follows: CASSLAGGYGYTF. Here is the DNA: TGTGCCAGCAGCTTGGCTGGGGGCTATGGCTACACCTTC.